This T cell receptor beta chain comes out of a study of technical replicates of blood from several donors. The table came from immunoSEQ multiplex PCR; TCRdb's copy has only in-frame clones and leaves some out. In the table there are about 79,000 clones, around 90% of which are singletons. With 5 bases clipped from V and 4 bases from J, the junction kept 10 bases outside the gene matches. The CDR3 contains 15 residues. Germline V CDR1 and CDR2: MDHEN, SYDVKM. The rearrangement uses TRBV28 and TRBJ2-7; 8 bases map to TRBD1. Sequencing used T cells isolated from PBMCs. This clonotype was obtained from a human donor in good health. Some clones in this sample may be carry-over from other donors' samples. The CDR3 region has the DNA TGTGCCAGCAGTGGCGGGACAGGAACTTCATACGAGCAGTACTTC. Translating gives CASSGGTGTSYEQYF.